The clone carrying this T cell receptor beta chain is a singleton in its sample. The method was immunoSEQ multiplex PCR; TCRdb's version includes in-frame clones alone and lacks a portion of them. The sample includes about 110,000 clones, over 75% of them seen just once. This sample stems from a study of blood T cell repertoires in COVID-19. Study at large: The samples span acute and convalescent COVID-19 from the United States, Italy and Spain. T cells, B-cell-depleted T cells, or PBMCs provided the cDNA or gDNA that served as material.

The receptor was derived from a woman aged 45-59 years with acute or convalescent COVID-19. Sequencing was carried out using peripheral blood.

CDR3 nucleotides: TGCGCCAGCAGCTTGGGCGGGAATCAAGAGACCCAGTACTTC. It translates to CASSLGGNQETQYF. The chain joins TRBV5-1 to TRBJ2-5, with D maybe TRBD2 (6 bases). The V gene's germline CDR1 is SGHRS and CDR2 YFSETQ. V shed 0 bases and J shed 2 bases, with 8 bases lying between them. The CDR3 length is 14 residues. Combining the CDR3 with reference TRBV5-1 and TRBJ2-5 gives the whole variable domain KAGVTQTPRYLIKTRGQQVTLSCSPISGHRSVSWYQQTPGQGLQFLFEYFSETQRNKGNFPGRFSGRQFSNSRSEMNVSTLELGDSALYLCASSLGGNQETQYFGPGTRLLVL.